The 11 T cell receptor beta chains below were found in one sample sequenced in a study of shared clonotypes between healthy human individuals. Some clones are missing from TCRdb's copy, which holds only in-frame ones; the method was immunoSEQ multiplex PCR. The repertoire has 2 million to 3 million clones, approximately 90% of them found once; the top ten carry roughly 0.13%. Sequencing was done on a sample of naive CD4+ T cells sorted from blood. Subset given: CD45RA+ positively selected. The receptors originated from a man younger than 35 in good health.

The J gene is TRBJ1-1, the V gene TRBV27; a possible D gene is TRBD1 (6 bases). Trimming removed 6 bases at V and 8 bases at J, with 10 bases between. The germline V gene encodes CDR1 MNHEY and CDR2 SMNVEV (reference sequence). The CDR3 runs to 11 residues. The DNA for the CDR3 is TGTGCCAGCAGGTCTCAGGGGGAAGCTTTCTTT. This gives the protein CASRSQGEAFF.

V and J are TRBV5-4 and TRBJ2-5, with TRBD1 matching over 9 bases. V lost 5 bases to trimming and J lost 5 bases; unmatched junction nucleotides: 4. The CDR3 has 13 amino acids. Germline-derived CDR1 and CDR2 are SGHNT and YYREEE (reference sequence). CDR3 region: CASSTGGGETQYF. The DNA for the CDR3 is TGTGCCAGCAGTACAGGGGGCGGGGAGACCCAGTACTTC.

This clone was detected only a few times. J is TRBJ2-7 and V is TRBV10-1, with 8 bases aligning to TRBD1. Looked up from germline, CDR1 is WNHNN and CDR2 is SYGVQD (reference sequence). The CDR3 runs 11 residues. V was clipped by 8 bases and J by 6 bases; unmatched bases: 3. In DNA form, the CDR3 reads TGCGCCAGCCCAACAGGGGGCGAGCAGTACTTC. Translation gives CASPTGGEQYF.

The V gene is TRBV7-9, the J gene TRBJ2-4; 9 nucleotides align to TRBD2. Germline CDR1 SEHNR, CDR2 FQNEAQ (reference sequence). CDR3 length: 18 residues. Unmatched junction bases numbered 10, after V lost 2 bases and J lost 2 bases. CDR3 coding DNA: TGTGCCAGCAGCTTAACTCTTGGCGGGAGGGCCCCCAAAAACATTCAGTACTTC. Amino acids: CASSLTLGGRAPKNIQYF.

CDR3 sequence (DNA): TGTGCCAGCAGCTTGTACGGGGCAACCTACGAGCAGTACTTC. It yields the protein CASSLYGATYEQYF. This sequence joins TRBV7-2 and TRBJ2-7; D possibly matches TRBD1 or TRBD2 (5 bases each). Deletions cut 3 bases from V and 2 bases from J, with 11 bases between. CDR1 and CDR2 (germline): SGHTA, FQGNSA. The CDR3 is 14 amino acids.

The chain carries TRBV7-2 and TRBJ1-2; 8 bases agree with TRBD1. V was pared by 5 bases and J by 4 bases, with 12 bases of the junction left unmatched. The CDR3 is 16 amino acids. Germline loops: CDR1 SGHTA, CDR2 FQGNSA. CDR3: CASSLGQGSGGYGYTF. The DNA for the CDR3 is TGTGCCAGCAGCCTTGGACAGGGTTCCGGAGGCTATGGCTACACCTTC.

This clone was seen a few times. The chain combines TRBV10-1 with TRBJ2-1, with TRBD1 as a possible D gene (6 bases). CDR3 length equals 15 residues. V was cut by 6 bases and J by 4 bases, with 16 bases left in between. Germline values: CDR1 WNHNN, CDR2 SYGVQD (reference sequence). CDR3 region: CASSNSHGQYNEQFF. The CDR3 DNA sequence: TGCGCCAGCAGCAATTCCCACGGACAGTACAATGAGCAGTTCTTC.

Details on this clone: The same CDR3 arises from other DNA sequences in this sample as well. In DNA, the CDR3 is TGTGCCAGCAGTTTGGCCTCAAACTATGGCTACACCTTC. This sequence encodes CASSLASNYGYTF. The chain recombines TRBV28 with TRBJ1-2, with D hard to call. Trimming took off 3 bases at V and 2 bases at J, with 7 bases between the two ends. The CDR3 totals 13 residues. CDR1 is MDHEN and CDR2 is SYDVKM in the germline V gene.

The rearrangement uses TRBV5-1 and TRBJ2-2, with 8 bases aligning to TRBD1. Germline-derived CDR1 and CDR2 are SGHRS and YFSETQ. The CDR3 is made up of 15 amino acids. Trimming removed 4 bases from V and 2 bases from J; junction bases left unmatched: 4. In DNA, the CDR3 is TGCGCCAGCAGCGGGGACAGGATTAACACCGGGGAGCTGTTTTTT. This translates into CASSGDRINTGELFF.

This rearrangement joins TRBV15 to TRBJ1-6, with D possibly matching TRBD1 (6 bases). V was shortened by 3 bases and J by 6 bases, with 9 bases between the two germline ends. The length of the CDR3 is 14 residues. Germline V gene lookup returns CDR1 LNHNV and CDR2 YYDKDF (reference sequence). CDR3 region: CATSSLGANSPLHF. The CDR3 region has the DNA TGTGCCACCAGCAGTTTGGGGGCTAATTCACCCCTCCACTTT.

This chain connects TRBV6-6 to TRBJ1-4; no clear D gene. Germline V CDR1 and CDR2: MNHNY, SVGAGI (reference sequence). V lost 5 bases and J lost 4, with 14 bases in between. This CDR3 spans 15 amino acids. The CDR3 is CASSPEQRDNEKLFF. The CDR3 nucleotides read TGTGCCAGCAGTCCCGAGCAACGGGATAATGAAAAACTGTTTTTT.